This T cell receptor beta chain was found in a study of lymphopenia after photon versus proton radiotherapy. Study-level findings and limits: Only patients who died were analyzed for survival; proton advantage is unproven. Proton therapy kept repertoires fairly stable, unlike photons, which gained effector/memory cells. After the lymphocyte nadir, photon-treated repertoires showed oligoclonal expansion, especially of CD8+ Temra cells.

Method: immunoSEQ multiplex PCR; TCRdb's copy keeps in-frame clones and lacks some. The sample holds about 12,000 clones; approximately 88% are singletons and the top ten take 3.3%. About this clone: Antigen unknown. This is likely a read error, given that the CDR3 carries no conserved phenylalanine or tryptophan at its end. It is unclear where the CDR3 begins or ends on the DNA, so no DNA is shown, and the CDR3 is as TCRdb lists it.

The sample here was peripheral blood, taken from a patient treated with proton-based radiotherapy. This receptor was taken from a man aged 55 to 70 with pancreatic cancer.

The CDR3 reads CSARPPGQYPI. This chain joins TRBV20-1 and TRBJ2-7; whether TRBD1, the table's D call, matches the DNA was not checked. The CDR3 spans 11 residues, counting both ends. Germline V lookup: CDR1 DFQATT, CDR2 SNEGSKA (reference sequence).